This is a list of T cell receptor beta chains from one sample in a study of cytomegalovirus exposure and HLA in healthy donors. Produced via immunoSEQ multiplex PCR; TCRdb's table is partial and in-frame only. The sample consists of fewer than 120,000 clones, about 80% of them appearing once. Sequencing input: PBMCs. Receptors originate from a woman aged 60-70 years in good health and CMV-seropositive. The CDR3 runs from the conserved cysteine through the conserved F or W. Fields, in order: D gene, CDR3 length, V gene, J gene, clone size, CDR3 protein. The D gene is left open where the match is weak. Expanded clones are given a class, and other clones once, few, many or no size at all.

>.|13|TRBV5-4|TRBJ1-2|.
CASRQETYYGYTF
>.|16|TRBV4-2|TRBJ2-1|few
CASSQDSGTSYNEQFF
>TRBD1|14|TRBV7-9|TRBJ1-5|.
CASSLGQGGQPQHF
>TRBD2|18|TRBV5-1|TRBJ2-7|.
CASSLEMVSREIPHEQYF
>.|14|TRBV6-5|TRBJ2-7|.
CASSWGQGPYEQYF
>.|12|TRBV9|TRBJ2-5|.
CASSPQGRTQYF
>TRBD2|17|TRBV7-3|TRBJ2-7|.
CASSFTVLAGVVSEQYF
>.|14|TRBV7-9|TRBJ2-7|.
CASSRGDGAYEQYF
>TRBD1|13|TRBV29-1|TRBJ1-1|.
CSVGQGTNTEAFF
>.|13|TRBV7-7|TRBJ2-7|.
CASGRYEGGEQYF
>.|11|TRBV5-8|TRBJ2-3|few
CASRPSDTQYF
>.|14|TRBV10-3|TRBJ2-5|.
CAISESKGKETQYF
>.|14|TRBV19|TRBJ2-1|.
CASSIENRGAEQFF
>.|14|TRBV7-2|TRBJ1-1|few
CASSWEEAPHKAFF
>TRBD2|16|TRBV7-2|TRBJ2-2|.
CASRLTSGRNTGELFF
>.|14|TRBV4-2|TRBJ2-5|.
CASSPPGVQETQYF
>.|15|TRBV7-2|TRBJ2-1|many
CASSPRDMTYNEQFF
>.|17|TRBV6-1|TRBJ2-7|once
CASSEPRYRERPYEQYF
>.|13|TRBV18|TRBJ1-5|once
CASSLTVNQPQHF
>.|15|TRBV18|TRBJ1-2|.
CASSPVGGADYGYTF
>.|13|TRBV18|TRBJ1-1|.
CASSPNRETEAFF
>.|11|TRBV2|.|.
CASSDVYEQYF
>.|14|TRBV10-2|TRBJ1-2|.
CASSDVLGGYGYTF
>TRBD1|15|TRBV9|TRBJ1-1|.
CASSVATGVRTEAFF
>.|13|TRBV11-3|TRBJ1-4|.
CASSRSFGEKLFF
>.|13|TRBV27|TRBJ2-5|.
CASSARVGETQYF
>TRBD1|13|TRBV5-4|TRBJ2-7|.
CASSHGQGDEQYF
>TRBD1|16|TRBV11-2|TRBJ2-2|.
CASTRTYRGNTGELFF
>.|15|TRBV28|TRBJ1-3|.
CASRPQGLSGNTIYF
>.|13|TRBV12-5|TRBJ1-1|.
CASLSYMNTEAFF
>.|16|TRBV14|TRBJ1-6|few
CASSPRDWSYNSPLHF